A selection of T cell receptor beta chains follows, all from one sample in a study of sequential checkpoint blockade in melanoma. Assay: immunoSEQ multiplex PCR; the TCRdb copy retains only in-frame clones and omits some. The repertoire includes under 20,000 clones, more than 55% of them detected once, and roughly 10% sits in the top ten. Here the sequenced sample was CD8+ T cells sorted from blood (inferred from file names), taken from a patient given nivolumab and ipilimumab in sequence. The receptor source for this set is a human donor with melanoma. Both conserved end residues are trimmed from each CDR3. The size of a clone is reported for some rows only, either as once, few or many, or as a class for expanded clones.

TRBV7-6,.,TRBJ2-5,ASTTVQGGQETQY
TRBV6-1,few,TRBJ1-2,ASSPGQLYGYT
TRBV9,.,TRBJ2-2,ASRRGSGSTGELF
TRBV7-6,few,TRBJ2-6,ASSWGLAGRSGANVLT
TRBV5-4,.,TRBJ2-3,ASSLGVDTQY
TRBV4-1,.,.,ASSQGGPSLREQY
TRBV27,.,TRBJ2-1,ASSIYYGGSDYYNEQF
TRBV11-3,few,TRBJ2-7,ASSLSRGTSQGYEQY
TRBV19,.,.,ASSMFVTSGAEQY
TRBV27,once,TRBJ2-3,ASKGSRDTQY
TRBV7-9,.,TRBJ2-1,ASIFGTSGSNEQF
TRBV27,.,TRBJ2-1,ASSPKSGLDNEQF
TRBV19,once,TRBJ2-7,ASSIRSRGVDEQY
TRBV14,.,TRBJ1-4,ASSPLGTATEKLF
TRBV6-5,few,TRBJ1-5,ASSSSQGAGQPQH
TRBV7-9,.,TRBJ1-2,ASSPGGQGHANYGYT
TRBV7-2,.,TRBJ2-1,ASGDGGYEQF
TRBV15,.,TRBJ1-1,ATSRVGQGPNTEAF
TRBV25-1,once,TRBJ2-2,ASSGYRGTGELF
TRBV11-3,once,TRBJ1-1,ASSLVLGQGGGAEAF
TRBV5-1,.,TRBJ1-1,ASSLGGRTEAF
TRBV27,.,TRBJ2-7,ASRGLAGVEQY
TRBV2,.,TRBJ1-1,ASSWTGDTEAF
TRBV4-3,.,TRBJ2-1,ASSQDAVLGSYNEQF
TRBV11-3,few,TRBJ2-7,ASSYGQGVYEQY
TRBV4-3,.,TRBJ2-1,ASSQVGGVEQF
TRBV7-9,few,TRBJ1-1,ASSRSPQGNTEAF
TRBV11-2,.,TRBJ2-1,ASNLQLAGEQF
TRBV6-1,.,TRBJ2-7,ASSEANNAGEQY
TRBV11-2,.,TRBJ2-5,ASSPEVGAGRAGTQY
TRBV9,.,TRBJ2-7,ASNEGDITYEQY